Included here is one TCR beta chain sequence, with context. PBMCs were isolated at a quantity of at least 6 million per sample. Germline V CDR1 and CDR2: MNHEY, SVGAGI. V was cut by 7 bases and J by 9 bases, with 16 bases left in between. The length of the CDR3 is 13 residues. Primed by a sample-barcoded 5' primer and a J-beta primer mix, a second PCR proceeded for roughly 6 to 12 cycles. TCRdb re-called the 5' RACE reads through MiXCR, storing one row per CDR3 protein. The sample consists of around 650,000 distinct CDR3 sequences, 35% to 50% of them appearing once. This sample was taken from a study of blood T cells in healthy people across ages.

The clonotype originates from a man older than 75 in good health. The sample was blood. This chain uses TRBV6-5 with TRBJ2-1; D remains unclear. DNA for the CDR3: TGTGCCAGCAAAGGCGGCTTCACGGGTGAGCAGTTCTTC. Translating it yields CASKGGFTGEQFF.